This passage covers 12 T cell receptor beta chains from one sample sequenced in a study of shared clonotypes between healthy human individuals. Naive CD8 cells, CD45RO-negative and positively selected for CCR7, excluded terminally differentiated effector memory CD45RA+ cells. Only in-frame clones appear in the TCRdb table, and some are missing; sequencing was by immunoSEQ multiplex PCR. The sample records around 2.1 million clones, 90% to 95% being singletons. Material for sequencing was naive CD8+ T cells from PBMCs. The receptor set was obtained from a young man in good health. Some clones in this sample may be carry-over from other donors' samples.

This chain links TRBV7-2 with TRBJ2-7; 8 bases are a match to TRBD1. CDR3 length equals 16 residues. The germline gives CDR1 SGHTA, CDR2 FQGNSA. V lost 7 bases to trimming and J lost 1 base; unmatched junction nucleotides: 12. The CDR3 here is CASKQGAFSLSYEQYF. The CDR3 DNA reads TGTGCCAGCAAGCAGGGGGCGTTTTCCTTGTCCTACGAGCAGTACTTC.

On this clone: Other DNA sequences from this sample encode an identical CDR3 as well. CDR3 in amino acids: CSVEGDTQYF. In DNA, the CDR3 is TGCAGCGTGGAGGGGGATACGCAGTATTTT. V is TRBV29-1 and J is TRBJ2-3; D may be TRBD2 (6 bases). The germline gives CDR1 SQVTM, CDR2 ANQGSEA. V was cut by 6 bases and J by 6 bases, with 7 bases left in between. The CDR3 is 10 residues long.

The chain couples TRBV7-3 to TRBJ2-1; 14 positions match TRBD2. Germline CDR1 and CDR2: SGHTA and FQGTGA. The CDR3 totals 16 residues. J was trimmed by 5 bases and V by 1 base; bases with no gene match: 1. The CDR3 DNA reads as TGTGCCAGCAGCTTAAGGACTAGCGGGGGGAACAATGAGCAGTTCTTC. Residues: CASSLRTSGGNNEQFF.

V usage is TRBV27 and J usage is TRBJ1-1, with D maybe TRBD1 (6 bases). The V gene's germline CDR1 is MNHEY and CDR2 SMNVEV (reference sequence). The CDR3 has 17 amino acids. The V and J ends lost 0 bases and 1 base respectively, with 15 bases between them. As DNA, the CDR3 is TGTGCCAGCAGTTTATCGGTCGGAGGGGGGCGGAACACTGAAGCTTTCTTT. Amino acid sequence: CASSLSVGGGRNTEAFF.

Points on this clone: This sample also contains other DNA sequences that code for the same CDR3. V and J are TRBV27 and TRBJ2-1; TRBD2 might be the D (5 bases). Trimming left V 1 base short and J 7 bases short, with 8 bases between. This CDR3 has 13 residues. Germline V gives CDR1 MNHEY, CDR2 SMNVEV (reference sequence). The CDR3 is CASSLLAWNEQFF. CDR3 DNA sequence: TGTGCCAGCAGTTTATTAGCGTGGAATGAGCAGTTCTTC.

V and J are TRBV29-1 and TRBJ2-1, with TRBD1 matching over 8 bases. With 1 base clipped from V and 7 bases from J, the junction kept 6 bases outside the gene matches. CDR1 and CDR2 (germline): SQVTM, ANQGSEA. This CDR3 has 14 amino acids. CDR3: CSVEGQGAGNEQFF. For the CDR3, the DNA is TGCAGCGTTGAAGGCCAGGGGGCGGGAAATGAGCAGTTCTTC.

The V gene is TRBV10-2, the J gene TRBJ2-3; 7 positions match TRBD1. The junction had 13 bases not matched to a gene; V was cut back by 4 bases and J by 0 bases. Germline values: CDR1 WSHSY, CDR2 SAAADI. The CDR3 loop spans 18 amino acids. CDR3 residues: CASSARLTGTSSTDTQYF. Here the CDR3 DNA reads TGCGCCAGCAGTGCGCGCTTGACAGGGACATCGAGCACAGATACGCAGTATTTT.

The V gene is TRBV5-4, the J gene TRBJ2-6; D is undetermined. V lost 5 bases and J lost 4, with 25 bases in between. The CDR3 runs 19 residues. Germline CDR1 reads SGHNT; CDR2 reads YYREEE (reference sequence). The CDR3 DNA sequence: TGTGCCAGCAGTGGTTTAGAAGGCTTCCTAAACGGCGGGGCCAACGTCCTGACTTTC. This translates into CASSGLEGFLNGGANVLTF.

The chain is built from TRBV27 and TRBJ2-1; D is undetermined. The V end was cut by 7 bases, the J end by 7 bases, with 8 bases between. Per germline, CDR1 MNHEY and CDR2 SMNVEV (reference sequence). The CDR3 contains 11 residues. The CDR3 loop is CASTSANEQFF. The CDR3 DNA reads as TGTGCCAGCACGTCGGCAAATGAGCAGTTCTTC.

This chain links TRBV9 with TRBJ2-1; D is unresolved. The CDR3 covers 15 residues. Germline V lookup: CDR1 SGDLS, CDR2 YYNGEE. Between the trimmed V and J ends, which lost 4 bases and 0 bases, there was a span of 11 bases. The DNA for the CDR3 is TGTGCCAGCAGCCCCGCCGTGAGCTCCTACAATGAGCAGTTCTTC. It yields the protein CASSPAVSSYNEQFF.

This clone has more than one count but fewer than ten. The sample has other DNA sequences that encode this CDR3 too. The CDR3 sequence is CASSPMNTEAFF. CDR3 bases: TGTGCCAGCTCACCAATGAACACTGAAGCTTTCTTT. The J gene is TRBJ1-1, the V gene TRBV18; D call uncertain. CDR1 is KGHSH, CDR2 LQKENI, per germline. The CDR3 is made up of 12 amino acids. V gave up 2 bases and J gave up 0 bases, with 1 base separating them.

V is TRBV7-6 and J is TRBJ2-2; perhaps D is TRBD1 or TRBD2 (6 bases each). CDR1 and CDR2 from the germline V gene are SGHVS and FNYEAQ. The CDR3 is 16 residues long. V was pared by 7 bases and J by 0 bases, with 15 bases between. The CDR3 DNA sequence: TGTGCCAGCACCTACCGGGGGACAACGAACACCGGGGAGCTGTTTTTT. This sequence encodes CASTYRGTTNTGELFF.